What follows are 29 T cell receptor beta chains derived from one specimen sequenced in a study of shared clonotypes between healthy human individuals. Profiling relied on immunoSEQ multiplex PCR, and the TCRdb table lists in-frame clones only, not all of them. The data contain some 580,000 clones, roughly 97% of them singletons. Sequencing was carried out using naive CD4+ T cells sorted from blood. Stated subset: CD45RA+ positively selected. Receptor source: a woman younger than 45 in good health.

This chain joins TRBV10-3 and TRBJ2-5; the match to TRBD2 covers 16 bases. Trimming cost V 10 bases and J 1 base; bases outside gene matches: 15. The V gene's germline CDR1 is ENHRY and CDR2 SYGVKD. This CDR3 comprises 19 residues. The CDR3 loop is CATRDHPGLAGGIQETQYF. The CDR3 coding sequence is TGTGCCACCCGGGACCACCCGGGACTAGCGGGAGGGATCCAAGAGACCCAGTACTTC.

This chain connects TRBV5-1 to TRBJ1-1, with 9 nucleotides matching TRBD1. The CDR3 loop spans 15 amino acids. CDR1 and CDR2 from the germline V gene are SGHRS and YFSETQ. V was clipped by 2 bases and J by 3 bases; unmatched bases: 5. The CDR3 DNA sequence: TGCGCCAGCAGCTTCACAGGGGGCGCGGACACTGAAGCTTTCTTT. The encoded protein is CASSFTGGADTEAFF.

The CDR3 here is CASKSAAREQYF. CDR3 nucleotides: TGTGCCAGCAAGTCGGCGGCTCGGGAGCAGTACTTC. The rearrangement links TRBV28 to TRBJ2-7; D unresolved. V shed 7 bases and J shed 7 bases, with 14 bases lying between them. Per germline, CDR1 MDHEN and CDR2 SYDVKM. The CDR3 sequence is 12 residues long.

The rearrangement uses TRBV28 and TRBJ2-3; D may be TRBD1 (5 bases). The CDR3 runs to 15 residues. The V gene's germline CDR1 is MDHEN and CDR2 SYDVKM. Deletions cut 2 bases from V and 4 bases from J, with 13 bases between. CDR3 sequence (DNA): TGTGCCAGCAGTTTACCCCAGGGCGAGGCAGATACGCAGTATTTT. This codes for CASSLPQGEADTQYF.

The chain couples TRBV27 to TRBJ2-7; D is perhaps TRBD2 (5 bases). Trimming cost V 6 bases and J 6 bases, with 18 bases left between them. This CDR3 comprises 14 residues. Germline values: CDR1 MNHEY, CDR2 SMNVEV (reference sequence). This CDR3 reads CASSPLGSVIEQYF. The CDR3 DNA reads TGTGCCAGCAGCCCCCTGGGTAGCGTCATCGAGCAGTACTTC.

The gene calls are TRBV2 and TRBJ1-1, with D perhaps matching TRBD1 (6 bases). The V gene lost 8 bases and the J gene lost 3 bases, with 7 bases spanning the gap. The CDR3 is 11 residues long. The germline gives CDR1 SNHLY, CDR2 FYNNEI. CDR3 bases: TGTGCCAGCGGGGGCTACACTGAAGCTTTCTTT. It translates to CASGGYTEAFF. Supplemented by reference TRBV2 and TRBJ1-1, the full variable domain reads EPEVTQTPSHQVTQMGQEVILRCVPISNHLYFYWYRQILGQKVEFLVSFYNNEISEKSEIFDDQFSVERPDGSNFTLKIRSTKLEDSAMYFCASGGYTEAFFGQGTRLTVV.

Comments on this clone: The junction and the germline gene differ at one end; a read error may be behind it. This chain connects TRBV27 to TRBJ1-1; 8 nucleotides line up with TRBD1. The V gene's germline CDR1 is MNHEY and CDR2 SMNVEV (reference sequence). This CDR3 comprises 19 residues. CDR3 in DNA: TGTGCCAGCAGCTTATATGGGGGGTTGGCAGGGGGCCGGAGCACTGAAGCTTTCTTT. Encoded protein: CASSLYGGLAGGRSTEAFF.

The chain employs TRBV28 and TRBJ1-5; D unclear. Trimming left V 6 bases short and J 5 bases short, with 5 bases between. Germline assignment: CDR1 MDHEN and CDR2 SYDVKM. The CDR3 spans 11 residues. CDR3 DNA: TGTGCCAGCAGCGAGGATCAGCCCCAGCATTTT. Translating gives CASSEDQPQHF.

The gene calls are TRBV28 and TRBJ2-5; no clear D gene. CDR1 and CDR2 (germline): MDHEN, SYDVKM. V lost 3 bases, J lost 5 bases, and 10 bases lay in between. This CDR3 contains 13 residues. CDR3 sequence: CASSFGVGETQYF. Here the CDR3 DNA reads TGTGCCAGCAGTTTTGGTGTGGGGGAGACCCAGTACTTC. Combining the CDR3 with reference TRBV28 and TRBJ2-5 gives the whole variable domain DVKVTQSSRYLVKRTGEKVFLECVQDMDHENMFWYRQDPGLGLRLIYFSYDVKMKEKGDIPEGYSVSREKKERFSLILESASTNQTSMYLCASSFGVGETQYFGPGTRLLVL.

The chain is built from TRBV28 and TRBJ2-7, with no clear D. This CDR3 is built from 11 residues. Germline assignment: CDR1 MDHEN and CDR2 SYDVKM. V was pared by 7 bases and J by 2 bases, with 6 bases between. CDR3 amino acids: CASTNPYEQYF. The DNA for the CDR3 is TGTGCCAGCACCAACCCCTACGAGCAGTACTTC.

This chain uses TRBV7-9 with TRBJ2-4; possible D gene TRBD2, 6 bases. Trimming removed 6 bases from V and 0 bases from J, with 12 bases in between. The germline gives CDR1 SEHNR, CDR2 FQNEAQ (reference sequence). This CDR3 is 15 amino acids long. The CDR3 nucleotides are TGTGCCAGCAGTTATGGGACTTTAGCCAAAAACATTCAGTACTTC. This translates into CASSYGTLAKNIQYF.

The chain has TRBV19 and TRBJ2-3, with D maybe TRBD2 (7 bases). Germline values: CDR1 LNHDA, CDR2 SQIVND (reference sequence). The V gene lost 5 bases and the J gene lost 10 bases, with 34 bases spanning the gap. This CDR3 is 19 amino acids long. For the CDR3, the DNA is TGTGCCAGTAGTGTACGACTAGCAGGCAAATTGGGGGCCCGCATGTCGCAGTATTTT. It specifies CASSVRLAGKLGARMSQYF.

This sequence joins TRBV27 and TRBJ2-1; D uncertain. Between the trimmed V and J ends, which lost 8 bases and 0 bases, there was a span of 17 bases. Germline V gene lookup returns CDR1 MNHEY and CDR2 SMNVEV (reference sequence). CDR3 length equals 16 residues. The CDR3 here is CASGKGSSSSYNEQFF. CDR3 nucleotide sequence: TGTGCCAGCGGGAAAGGCAGTTCTAGCTCCTACAATGAGCAGTTCTTC.

V usage is TRBV28 and J usage is TRBJ2-7; the D gene is possibly TRBD2 (6 bases). The CDR3 runs 14 residues. Trimming cost V 3 bases and J 2 bases, with 11 bases left between them. Germline assignment: CDR1 MDHEN and CDR2 SYDVKM. CDR3 DNA: TGTGCCAGCAGTTTGTGGGGGGAGGCCTACGAGCAGTACTTC. Amino acid sequence: CASSLWGEAYEQYF.

V gene TRBV4-1 combines with J gene TRBJ2-7, with 9 positions matching TRBD1. The V segment lost 1 base and the J segment 3 bases; nucleotides outside the gene matches: 7. Germline V gives CDR1 MGHRA, CDR2 YSYEKL. The length of the CDR3 is 16 residues. CDR3 in amino acids: CASSQASGTGIYEQYF. DNA for the CDR3: TGCGCCAGCAGCCAAGCGTCCGGGACAGGGATCTACGAGCAGTACTTC.

The chain recombines TRBV6-5 with TRBJ2-5; D gene ambiguous. The CDR3 consists of 11 residues. Trimming removed 4 bases at V and 5 bases at J, with 5 bases between. Germline V gene data show CDR1 as MNHEY and CDR2 as SVGAGI. The CDR3 loop reads CASSFRETQYF. DNA of the CDR3: TGTGCCAGCAGTTTCAGGGAGACCCAGTACTTC.

The rearrangement links TRBV4-2 to TRBJ2-1, with a weak D call TRBD2 (6 bases). Germline CDR1 is LGHNA and CDR2 is YNFKEQ. V gave up 0 bases and J gave up 9 bases, with 18 bases separating them. The CDR3 has 16 residues. The CDR3 loop is CASSQDEGLAWGEQFF. Written as DNA, the CDR3 is TGTGCCAGCAGCCAAGATGAGGGACTCGCCTGGGGTGAGCAGTTCTTC.

This chain links TRBV27 with TRBJ2-7, with 7 bases lining up with TRBD2. Germline lookup yields CDR1 MNHEY and CDR2 SMNVEV (reference sequence). CDR3 length: 17 amino acids. The ends lost 3 bases at V and 0 bases at J; junction bases unmatched: 11. The chain's CDR3 is CASSLSVPASGSYEQYF. The CDR3 DNA follows: TGTGCCAGCAGTTTGTCAGTCCCCGCTAGCGGCTCCTACGAGCAGTACTTC.

CDR3 sequence reads: CSVAGGYNEQFF. CDR3 nucleotides: TGCAGCGTTGCGGGAGGTTACAATGAGCAGTTCTTC. V is TRBV29-1 and J is TRBJ2-1; TRBD2 aligns across 7 bases. The trim removed 4 bases at V and 4 bases at J, leaving 1 base unmatched. The length of the CDR3 is 12 residues. CDR1 SQVTM and CDR2 ANQGSEA come from the germline V gene.

This clone was counted a few times. CDR3 sequence reads: CASSRTSDQPQHF. The CDR3 nucleotides are TGTGCCAGCTCGCGGACATCGGATCAGCCCCAGCATTTT. The chain employs TRBV18 and TRBJ1-5; D might be TRBD1 (5 bases). CDR1 and CDR2 (germline): KGHSH, LQKENI. The CDR3 loop spans 13 amino acids. The V end was cut by 6 bases, the J end by 5 bases, with 11 bases between. The full variable domain, completed using reference TRBV18 and TRBJ1-5, is NAGVMQNPRHLVRRRGQEARLRCSPMKGHSHVYWYRQLPEEGLKFMVYLQKENIIDESGMPKERFSAEFPKEGPSILRIQQVVRGDSAAYFCASSRTSDQPQHFGDGTRLSIL.

The chain joins TRBV9 to TRBJ2-7; possibly TRBD2 for D (6 bases). CDR3 length: 15 amino acids. From germline, CDR1 is SGDLS and CDR2 YYNGEE. Trimming removed 0 bases at V and 0 bases at J, with 10 bases between. This CDR3 is CASSVGGGISYEQYF. The CDR3 DNA reads as TGTGCCAGCAGCGTAGGTGGCGGGATCTCCTACGAGCAGTACTTC. Drawing the rest from reference TRBV9 and TRBJ2-7, the complete variable domain is DSGVTQTPKHLITATGQRVTLRCSPRSGDLSVYWYQQSLDQGLQFLIQYYNGEERAKGNILERFSAQQFPDLHSELNLSSLELGDSALYFCASSVGGGISYEQYFGPGTRLTVT.

The chain is built from TRBV2 and TRBJ1-1, with a weak D call TRBD1 (5 bases). The V end was cut by 10 bases, the J end by 1 base, with 16 bases between. Germline lookup yields CDR1 SNHLY and CDR2 FYNNEI. The CDR3 is 14 residues long. CDR3 protein: CANLNQGTNTEAFF. CDR3 bases: TGTGCCAACCTGAATCAGGGTACGAACACTGAAGCTTTCTTT.

The count of this clone is one. The V call is TRBV19, the J call TRBJ2-4, with D perhaps TRBD1 (6 bases). CDR1 is LNHDA, CDR2 SQIVND, per germline (reference sequence). The length of the CDR3 is 15 residues. V lost 0 bases and J lost 2, with 8 bases in between. CDR3 protein: CASSIEGASKNIQYF. DNA of the CDR3: TGTGCCAGTAGTATAGAGGGGGCCTCCAAAAACATTCAGTACTTC.

The chain joins TRBV11-2 to TRBJ2-7; D gene unclear. Per germline, CDR1 SGHAT and CDR2 FQNNGV. This CDR3 has 18 residues. V lost 0 bases to trimming and J lost 0 bases, with 18 bases between them. The CDR3 nucleotides read TGTGCCAGCAGCTTAGATCTATTTAGCTGGGATCCCTCCTACGAGCAGTACTTC. It encodes CASSLDLFSWDPSYEQYF.

Here the CDR3 DNA reads TGCGCCAGCAGTCAAGACAGGGGGGCCAATGAGCAGTTCTTC. Protein: CASSQDRGANEQFF. The chain links TRBV10-1 to TRBJ2-1; 9 positions match TRBD1. Germline-derived CDR1 and CDR2 are WNHNN and SYGVQD (reference sequence). This CDR3 comprises 14 residues. V was clipped by 5 bases and J by 6 bases; unmatched bases: 5.

The genes are TRBV28 and TRBJ2-6; 9 nucleotides match TRBD1. CDR1 MDHEN and CDR2 SYDVKM come from the germline V gene. The CDR3 totals 16 residues. V shed 7 bases, J shed 2 bases, and the junction held 6 bases outside the gene matches. DNA of the CDR3: TGTGCCAGCACCGTCCGGGACAGGGCTGGGGCCAACGTCCTGACTTTC. Its protein is CASTVRDRAGANVLTF.

The chain recombines TRBV7-9 with TRBJ2-3; 13 bases line up with TRBD2. The germline V gene has CDR1 SEHNR and CDR2 FQNEAQ (reference sequence). CDR3 length: 15 amino acids. The V segment lost 5 bases and the J segment 3 bases; nucleotides outside the gene matches: 2. The CDR3 DNA reads as TGTGCCAGCAGCCAGACTAGCGGGAGGACAGATACGCAGTATTTT. It is translated as CASSQTSGRTDTQYF.

This clone has a single count. V gene TRBV2 combines with J gene TRBJ1-1; D unresolved. V was clipped by 2 bases and J by 4 bases, with 5 bases between them. CDR3 size: 12 residues. Per germline, CDR1 SNHLY and CDR2 FYNNEI. CDR3 loop: CASSEFFTEAFF. In DNA form, the CDR3 reads TGTGCCAGCAGTGAATTTTTCACTGAAGCTTTCTTT.

Points on this clone: Other DNA sequences in the sample encode the same CDR3. The genes are TRBV19 and TRBJ2-3; D might be TRBD1 or TRBD2, each matching 5 bases. V lost 1 base to trimming and J lost 0 bases, with 5 bases between them. Germline CDR1 reads LNHDA; CDR2 reads SQIVND (reference sequence). The CDR3 is 14 residues long. The CDR3 DNA reads TGTGCCAGTAGTATAGGGGGGAGCACAGATACGCAGTATTTT. Translation: CASSIGGSTDTQYF.